This T cell receptor (beta chain) stems from a study of human T cells and chemical hapten exposure (dated by TCRdb to about 2021). A note on the overall study: For sensitization, 2% DPC in acetone was applied to a 2 cm by 2 cm area of upper inner arm skin. Libraries were pooled for sequencing, and per-sample TCR yields varied mainly because of small differences in library volumes within the pool. Blood was sampled from patients pre-sensitization (week 0) and at 2, 6 and about 24 weeks after DPC sensitization. The patient cohort, mostly female, included alopecia areata with under or over 50% scalp involvement, alopecia totalis and alopecia universalis. The study tracked peripheral blood TCR repertoire changes in vivo during primary and secondary sensitization to the hapten diphenylcyclopropenone (DPC) in alopecia patients. Weekly therapeutic DPC doses were additionally applied to the scalp of patients throughout the roughly 25-week study period. Blood for TCR sequencing was provided by twenty-nine alopecia patients at one to four time points (pre-sensitization, 2, 6 and 24 weeks). Patch tests used Finn chambers with 0.01% DPC on the upper back, scored after 6 days by International Contact Dermatitis Research Group standards.

The library was prepared using RACE. The instrument given in TCRdb is NextSeq 500. During library preparation, unique molecular identifiers were attached to individual cDNA molecules so that TCRs could be counted in a quantitative, reproducible way. Both TCR alpha and TCR beta chains were sequenced from each blood RNA sample. The original methods were these. Samples had a median of roughly 98,000 TCRs, with a range from roughly 23,224 to 750,000. V, J and CDR3 annotation of the TCR reads was performed with the Decombinator software suite. Every sample was subsampled to the same number of TCRs (28,000) for the PS versus PT1 abundance plots. TCRs were defined as expanded if absent before sensitization and observed at least eight times at the 2-week time point. TCRdb applied fastp at Q25 and MiXCR to the public reads, then kept only in-frame beta chains. Each record represents a unique CDR3 protein, reported with the most common genes and DNA among its rows. These V and J calls rely on TCRdb rather than the paper's analysis. This sample comprises 190,000 or so distinct CDR3 sequences, just under 30% of them detected only once. The ten largest clonotypes hold less than 3% of the sample.

Results the study describes overall, beyond this receptor: Repeated subsampling changed both the strength of the expansion versus patch-test correlation and the threshold at which that correlation became significant. All patients had alopecia, a presumed autoimmune disease, so their immune response might differ from that of healthy individuals. Compared with pre-sensitization or healthy control sets, expanded TCRs formed significantly more large CDR3 similarity clusters, which is consistent with antigen-driven responses. A positive correlation was found between the number of PT1 expanded TCRs and patch test score, with significance reached at thresholds 8, 16 and 32 but not 4. DPC sensitization did not change how many TCRs were above 1 in 1000 frequency, and no evidence was found of alterations in global repertoire structure.

The label giving this sample's time point can be read as: pre-sensitization, week 0. The treatment or condition label corresponds to: therapeutic diphenylcyclopropenone sensitization with weekly scalp DPC. At every patch-test visit, the blood draw took place before the patch test was put on. Patients were eligible if aged 18 to 70, diagnosed with alopecia and judged suitable for DPC therapy, and pregnant patients were excluded. Total RNA was extracted from unfractionated whole blood collected in Tempus Blood RNA tubes. Concerning this clonotype itself: Its antigen is still unknown. No quality values exist for individual bases; no much larger clone is one base distant.

The specimen was whole blood, collected in connection with sensitization to the hapten diphenylcyclopropenone (DPC). This clonotype was obtained from a woman in her 30s with alopecia areata. Some clones in this sample may be carry-over from other donors' samples.

The sequence in DNA is TGCAGTGCGTTCAGAGGTGACCTCAGGAGCCAAGAGACCCAGTACTTC. Its translation is CSAFRGDLRSQETQYF. The rearranged segments are TRBV20-1 and TRBJ2-5; the D gene remains uncertain. Cut back by 6 bases and 1 base, the V and J ends lie 21 bases apart. From cysteine to phenylalanine, the CDR3 is 16 amino acids long. CDR3 DNA is the only sequence kept; it has 48 bases, read in frame from the first base. CDR1 and CDR2, per the germline V gene (reference sequence), are DFQATT and SNEGSKA.